The source of this T cell receptor beta chain is a study of early T cells in non-severe SARS-CoV-2 infection. Study-level information: Chains from this unsorted whole-blood bulk RNA could not be paired.

As for this clonotype: As yet, its antigen is unknown.

Each cDNA molecule carried a unique molecular identifier. One entry per CDR3 protein, called by TCRdb with MiXCR from the 5' RACE reads. The data contain fewer than 40,000 distinct CDR3 sequences, under 8% of them singletons. The study, taken as a whole, reports: The study's VDJdb matching favored anti-spike CD8 responses and missed private and CD4 specificities.

J was trimmed by 7 bases and V by 6 bases; bases with no gene match: 14. This CDR3 spans 15 amino acids. Germline CDR1 is MDHEN and CDR2 is SYDVKM. The chain has TRBV28 and TRBJ2-7; 8 positions agree with TRBD1. The sequenced sample consisted of whole blood. The source of this sequence is an adult who was a healthcare worker with PCR-confirmed SARS-CoV-2 infection or an uninfected control (not recorded which). This chain's CDR3 is CASRPPAGQGREQYF. CDR3 bases: TGTGCCAGCAGACCTCCCGCCGGACAGGGTCGGGAGCAGTACTTC. The full variable domain, its missing parts supplied by reference TRBV28 and TRBJ2-7, is DVKVTQSSRYLVKRTGEKVFLECVQDMDHENMFWYRQDPGLGLRLIYFSYDVKMKEKGDIPEGYSVSREKKERFSLILESASTNQTSMYLCASRPPAGQGREQYFGPGTRLTVT.